This T cell receptor beta chain was identified in a study of T cells in women clearing cervical HPV infection. Clones were sequenced by immunoSEQ multiplex PCR, and TCRdb holds only the in-frame ones, with some missing. Its listing shows 29,000 or so clones. On this clone itself: The read ends 3 residues early relative to the CDR3; the germline J gene fills the gap.

Germline V lookup: CDR1 SGHVS, CDR2 FQNEAQ. V dropped 1 base and J dropped 4 bases, with 17 bases sitting between them. The CDR3 extends over 16 amino acids. This chain connects TRBV7-8 to TRBJ2-7, with D tentatively TRBD2 (6 bases). Sequenced material: blood buffy coat. The TCR sequence derives from a woman between 18 and 70 years old with a cervical HPV16 infection that either progressed to CIN3+ or cleared (not recorded which). This CDR3 reads CASSLEGSSGRYEQYF. The sequenced part of the CDR3 DNA is TGTGCCAGCAGCTTAGAAGGAAGTAGCGGACGTTACGAG.